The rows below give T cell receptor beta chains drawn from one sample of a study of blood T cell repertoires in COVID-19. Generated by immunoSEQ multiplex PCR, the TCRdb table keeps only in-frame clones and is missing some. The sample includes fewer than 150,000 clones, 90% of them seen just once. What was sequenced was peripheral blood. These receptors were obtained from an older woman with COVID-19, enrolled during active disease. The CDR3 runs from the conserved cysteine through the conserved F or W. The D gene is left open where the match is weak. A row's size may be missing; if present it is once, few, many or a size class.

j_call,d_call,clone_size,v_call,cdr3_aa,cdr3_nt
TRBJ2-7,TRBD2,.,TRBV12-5,CASGLVLLAGVYEQYF,TGTGCTAGTGGTTTGGTACTACTAGCGGGAGTCTACGAGCAGTACTTC
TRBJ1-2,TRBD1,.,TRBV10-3,CAISNDRVGGYTF,TGTGCCATCAGCAACGACAGGGTTGGTGGCTACACCTTC
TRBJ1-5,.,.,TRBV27,CASSLYQGSNQPQHF,TGTGCCAGCAGTTTATACCAGGGTTCCAATCAGCCCCAGCATTTT
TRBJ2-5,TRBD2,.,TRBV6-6,CASKTGGWQTQYF,TGTGCCAGCAAAACGGGGGGGTGGCAGACCCAGTACTTC
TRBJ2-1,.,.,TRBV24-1,CATSDLGRDNEQFF,TGTGCCACCAGTGATTTGGGGAGAGACAATGAGCAGTTCTTC
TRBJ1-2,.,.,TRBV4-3,CASSQDFAVLYGYTF,TGCGCCAGCAGCCAAGATTTCGCAGTCTTATATGGCTACACCTTC
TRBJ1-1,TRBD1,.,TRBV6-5,CASSKNRGSTEAFF,TGTGCCAGCAGCAAAAACAGGGGTAGTACTGAAGCTTTCTTT
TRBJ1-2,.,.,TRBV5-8,CASRFRGESGYTF,TGTGCCAGCAGGTTCAGGGGAGAGAGTGGCTACACCTTC
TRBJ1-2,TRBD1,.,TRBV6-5,CASSYDRDNYGYTF,TGTGCCAGCAGTTACGACAGGGACAACTATGGCTACACCTTC
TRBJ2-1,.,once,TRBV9,CASSLYRVVSSYNEQFF,TGTGCCAGCAGCCTTTACAGGGTAGTGAGCTCCTACAATGAGCAGTTCTTC
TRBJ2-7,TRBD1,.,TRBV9,CASSIGTGGSYEQYF,TGTGCCAGCAGCATTGGGACAGGGGGTTCCTACGAGCAGTACTTC
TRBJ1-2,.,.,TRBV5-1,CASSLGGEGYTF,TGCGCCAGCAGCTTGGGTGGAGAGGGCTACACCTTC
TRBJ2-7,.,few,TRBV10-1,CASSDGTRRVSYEQYF,TGCGCCAGCAGTGATGGGACCCGGAGGGTCTCCTACGAGCAGTACTTC
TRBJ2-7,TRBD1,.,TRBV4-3,CASSQTDRQGYEQYF,TGCGCCAGCAGCCAGACCGACAGACAGGGCTACGAGCAGTACTTC
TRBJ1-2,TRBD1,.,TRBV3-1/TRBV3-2,CASSLRTGPYYGYTF,TGTGCCAGCAGCCTCCGGACAGGCCCCTACTATGGCTACACCTTC
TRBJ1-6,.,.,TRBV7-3,CASSLGGQQNSPLHF,TGTGCCAGCAGCTTAGGAGGACAGCAGAATTCACCCCTCCACTTT
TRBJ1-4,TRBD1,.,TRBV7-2,CASSLAQDRGGKLFF,TGTGCCAGCAGCTTAGCGCAGGACAGGGGAGGGAAACTGTTTTTT
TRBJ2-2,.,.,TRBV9,CASSVTNTGELFF,TGTGCCAGCAGCGTCACAAACACCGGGGAGCTGTTTTTT
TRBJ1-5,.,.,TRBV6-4,CASSVVGGQPQHF,TGTGCCAGCAGTGTGGTGGGGGGACAGCCCCAGCATTTT
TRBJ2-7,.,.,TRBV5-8,CASSSPGLTTYEQYF,TGTGCCAGCAGCTCCCCGGGACTTACTACCTACGAGCAGTACTTC
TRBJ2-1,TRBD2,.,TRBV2,CASSVASGKGEQFF,TGTGCCAGCAGTGTGGCTAGCGGAAAGGGTGAGCAGTTCTTC
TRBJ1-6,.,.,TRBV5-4,CASSLDPPQGGSSPLHF,TGTGCCAGCAGCTTGGACCCTCCCCAGGGAGGTAGTTCACCCCTCCACTTT
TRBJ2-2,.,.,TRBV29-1,CSALRTGELFF,TGCAGCGCACTCAGGACCGGGGAGCTGTTTTTT
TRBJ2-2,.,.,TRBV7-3,CASSLDINTGELFF,TGTGCCAGCAGCTTAGACATAAACACCGGGGAGCTGTTTTTT
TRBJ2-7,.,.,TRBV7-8,CASSLSGRKNEQYF,TGTGCCAGCAGCTTAAGCGGCAGGAAGAACGAGCAGTACTTC
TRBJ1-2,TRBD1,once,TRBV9,CASSVARGGDGYTF,TGTGCCAGCAGCGTAGCTAGAGGGGGCGATGGCTACACCTTC
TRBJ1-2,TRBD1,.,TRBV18,CASSLLTGGGGYTF,TGTGCCAGCTCACTCCTGACAGGGGGCGGTGGCTACACCTTC
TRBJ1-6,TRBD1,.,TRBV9,CASSPRGGGNSPLHF,TGTGCCAGCAGCCCCCGAGGGGGCGGTAATTCACCCCTCCACTTT
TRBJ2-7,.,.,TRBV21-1,CASSKNGQGTSYEQYF,TGTGCCAGCAGCAAGAACGGACAGGGGACAAGCTACGAGCAGTACTTC
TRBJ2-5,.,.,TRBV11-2,CASSSAETQYF,TGTGCCAGCAGCTCAGCGGAGACCCAGTACTTC
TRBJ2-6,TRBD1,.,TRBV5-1,CASNTGRGQLSGANVLTF,TGCGCCAGCAACACAGGAAGGGGACAGCTCTCTGGGGCCAACGTCCTGACTTTC
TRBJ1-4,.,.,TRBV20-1,CSASPGRREKLFF,TGCAGTGCTAGTCCGGGGAGGCGAGAAAAACTGTTTTTT
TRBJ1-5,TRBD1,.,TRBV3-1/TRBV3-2,CASSQPRGAYSNQPQHF,TGTGCCAGCAGCCAGCCCAGGGGGGCCTATAGCAATCAGCCCCAGCATTTT
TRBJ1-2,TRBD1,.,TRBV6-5,CASRPDRGDGYTF,TGTGCCAGCAGACCGGACAGGGGGGATGGCTACACCTTC
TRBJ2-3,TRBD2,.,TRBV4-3,CASSRLGLSGGNTDTQYF,TGCGCCAGCAGCCGCCTTGGGCTTAGCGGGGGGAACACAGATACGCAGTATTTT
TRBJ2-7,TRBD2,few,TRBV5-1,CASSLEGSGDYEQYF,TGCGCCAGCAGCTTGGAAGGTAGCGGGGACTACGAGCAGTACTTC
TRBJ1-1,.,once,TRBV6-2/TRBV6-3,CASSSRTANTEAFF,TGTGCCAGCAGTTCAAGGACAGCGAACACTGAAGCTTTCTTT
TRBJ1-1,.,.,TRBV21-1,CASRPRQGRNTEAFF,TGTGCCAGCAGGCCTAGACAGGGTAGGAACACTGAAGCTTTCTTT
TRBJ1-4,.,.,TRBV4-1,CASSQEGRGKGEKLFF,TGCGCCAGCAGCCAAGAGGGCAGGGGAAAGGGAGAAAAACTGTTTTTT
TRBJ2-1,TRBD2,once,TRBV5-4,CASSFWTSGGAWEQFF,TGTGCCAGCAGCTTTTGGACTAGCGGGGGGGCCTGGGAGCAGTTCTTC
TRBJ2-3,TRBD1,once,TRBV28,CASSQDRGADTQYF,TGTGCCAGCAGCCAGGACAGGGGAGCAGATACGCAGTATTTT
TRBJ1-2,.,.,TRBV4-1,CASSLTTDRPNYGYTF,TGCGCCAGCAGCCTCACAACCGACAGGCCTAACTATGGCTACACCTTC
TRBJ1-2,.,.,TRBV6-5,CASSYGRPPNLYGYTF,TGTGCCAGCAGTTACGGGCGACCCCCTAATCTCTATGGCTACACCTTC
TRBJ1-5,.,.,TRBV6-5,CASSYGGPMSNQPQHF,TGTGCCAGCAGTTACGGAGGTCCGATGAGCAATCAGCCCCAGCATTTT
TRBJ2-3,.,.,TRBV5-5,CASSLDYSTDTQYF,TGTGCCAGCAGCTTGGACTATAGCACAGATACGCAGTATTTT
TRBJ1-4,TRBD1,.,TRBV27,CASSLQGDLATNEKLFF,TGTGCCAGCAGTTTACAGGGGGACCTTGCAACTAATGAAAAACTGTTTTTT
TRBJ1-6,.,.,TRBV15,CATRRTGPSSYNSPLHF,TGTGCCACCAGAAGAACAGGGCCAAGCTCCTATAATTCACCCCTCCACTTT
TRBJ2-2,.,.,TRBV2,CASSVRSNTGELFF,TGTGCCAGCAGTGTTCGGTCGAACACCGGGGAGCTGTTTTTT